This T cell receptor (beta chain) is from a study of T cell repertoires in cytomegalovirus infection. As for the study in general: CMV infection plus the matching HLA type was flagged by public TCR beta signatures. General study findings and limits: Accumulated public TCR beta family frequency recognized individuals carrying CMV together with the relevant HLA. CMV-specific TCR beta clonotypes restricted by HLA-C dominated the ex vivo response.

This clonotype has a handful of counts. As yet, its antigen is unknown. The V segment lost 7 bases and the J segment 9 bases; nucleotides outside the gene matches: 2. The germline CDR1 and CDR2 sequences are SEHNR and FQNEAQ (reference sequence). The CDR3 has 12 amino acids. Each CDR3 protein is one row after TCRdb ran MiXCR on the reads. The sample includes about 680,000 distinct CDR3 sequences, more than 20% of them seen just once. The chain combines TRBV7-9 with TRBJ1-6; 8 positions agree with TRBD1. The source of this sequence is a human donor in good health (CMV status not recorded). Some clones in this sample may be carry-over from other donors' samples. Sample: CD8+ T cells from PBMCs. The CDR3 reads CASTGGGSPLHF. CDR3 DNA: TGTGCCAGCACAGGGGGCGGTTCACCCCTCCACTTT.